This T cell receptor (beta chain) derives from a study of post-analysis software for immune sequencing data. The TCR beta cDNA libraries carried unique molecular identifiers. When about 0.95 to 10 million T cells were used, they gave about 490,000 cDNA molecules. TCRdb independently ran MiXCR on the PCR reads; one entry per CDR3 protein. The sample holds about 460,000 distinct CDR3 sequences; around 40% are singletons and the top ten take roughly 12%. V lost 4 bases to trimming and J lost 8 bases; unmatched junction nucleotides: 5. CDR1 and CDR2 from the germline V gene are MNHNY and SVGAGI (reference sequence). The length of the CDR3 is 14 residues. Points on this clonotype: Its antigen is undetermined.

The study, taken as a whole, reports: With TRBV5-6, TRBV5-1 and TRBV20-1 included, several TRBV segments were more frequent in patients than in controls. The study found significantly lower normalized Chao1 diversity in multiple sclerosis patients than in controls. Under F measure analysis, samples from one preparation batch co-clustered strongly.

The material sequenced was blood. The clonotype comes from a girl aged 10-17 years with multiple sclerosis. The J gene is TRBJ2-1, the V gene TRBV6-6; TRBD2 matches 10 bases. In nucleotides, the CDR3 is TGTGCCAGCAGTTCGCTAGCGGGAGCCCATGAGCAGTTCTTC. Amino acid sequence: CASSSLAGAHEQFF.